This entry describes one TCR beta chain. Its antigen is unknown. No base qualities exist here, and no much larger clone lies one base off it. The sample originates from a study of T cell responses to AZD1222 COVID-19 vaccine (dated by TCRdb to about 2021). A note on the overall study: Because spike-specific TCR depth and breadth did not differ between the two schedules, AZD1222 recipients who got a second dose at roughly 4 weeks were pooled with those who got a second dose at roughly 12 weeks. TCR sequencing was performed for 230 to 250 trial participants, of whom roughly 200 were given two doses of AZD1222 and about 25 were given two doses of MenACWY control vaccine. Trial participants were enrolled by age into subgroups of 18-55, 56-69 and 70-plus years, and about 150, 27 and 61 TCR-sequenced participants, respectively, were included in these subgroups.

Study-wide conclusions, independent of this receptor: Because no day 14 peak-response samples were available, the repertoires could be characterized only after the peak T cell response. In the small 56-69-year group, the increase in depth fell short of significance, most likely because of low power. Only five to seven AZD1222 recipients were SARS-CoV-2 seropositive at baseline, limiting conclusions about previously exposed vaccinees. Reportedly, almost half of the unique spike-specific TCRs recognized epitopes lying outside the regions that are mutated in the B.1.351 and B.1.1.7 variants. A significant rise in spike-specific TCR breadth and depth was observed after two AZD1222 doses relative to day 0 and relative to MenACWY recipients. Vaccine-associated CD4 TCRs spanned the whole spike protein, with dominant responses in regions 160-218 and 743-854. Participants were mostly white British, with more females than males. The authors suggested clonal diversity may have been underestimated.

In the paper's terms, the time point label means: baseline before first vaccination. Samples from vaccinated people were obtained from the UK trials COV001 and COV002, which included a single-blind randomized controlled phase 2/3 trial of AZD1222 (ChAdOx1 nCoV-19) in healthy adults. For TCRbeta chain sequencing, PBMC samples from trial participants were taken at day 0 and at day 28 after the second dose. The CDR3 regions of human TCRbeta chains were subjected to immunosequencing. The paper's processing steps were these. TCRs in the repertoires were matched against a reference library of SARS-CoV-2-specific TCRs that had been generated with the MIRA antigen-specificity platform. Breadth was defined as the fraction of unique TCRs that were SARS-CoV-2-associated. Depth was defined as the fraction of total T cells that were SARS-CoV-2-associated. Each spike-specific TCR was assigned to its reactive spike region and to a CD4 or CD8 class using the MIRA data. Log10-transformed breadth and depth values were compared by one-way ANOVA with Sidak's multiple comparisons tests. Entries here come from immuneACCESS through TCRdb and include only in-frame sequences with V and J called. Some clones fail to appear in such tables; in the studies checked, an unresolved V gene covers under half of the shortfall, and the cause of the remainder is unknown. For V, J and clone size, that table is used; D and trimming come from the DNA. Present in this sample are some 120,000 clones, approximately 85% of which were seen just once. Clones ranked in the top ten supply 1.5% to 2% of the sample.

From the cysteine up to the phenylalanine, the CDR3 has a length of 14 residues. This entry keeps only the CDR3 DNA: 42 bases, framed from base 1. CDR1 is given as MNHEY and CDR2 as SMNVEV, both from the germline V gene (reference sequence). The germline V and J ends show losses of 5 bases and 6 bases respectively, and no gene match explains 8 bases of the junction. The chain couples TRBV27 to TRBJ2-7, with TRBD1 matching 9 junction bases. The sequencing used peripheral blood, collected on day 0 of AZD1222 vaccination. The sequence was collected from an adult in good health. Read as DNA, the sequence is TGTGCCAGCAGTCGCGCGGGACAGGGATCCGAGCAGTACTTC. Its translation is CASSRAGQGSEQYF.